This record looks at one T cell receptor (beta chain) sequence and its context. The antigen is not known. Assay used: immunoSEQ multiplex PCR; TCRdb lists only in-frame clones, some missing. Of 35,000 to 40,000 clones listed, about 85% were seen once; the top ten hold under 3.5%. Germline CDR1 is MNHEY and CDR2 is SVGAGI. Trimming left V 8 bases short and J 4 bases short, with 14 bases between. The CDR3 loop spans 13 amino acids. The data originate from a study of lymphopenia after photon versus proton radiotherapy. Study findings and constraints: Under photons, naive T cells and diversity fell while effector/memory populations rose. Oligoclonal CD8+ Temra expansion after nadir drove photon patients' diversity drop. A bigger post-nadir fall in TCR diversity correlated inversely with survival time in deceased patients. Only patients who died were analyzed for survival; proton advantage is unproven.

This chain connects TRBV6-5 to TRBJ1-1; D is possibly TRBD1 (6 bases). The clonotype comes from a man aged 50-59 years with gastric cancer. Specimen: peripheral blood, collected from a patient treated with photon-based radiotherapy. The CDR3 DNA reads TGTGCCAGCGTACGGGGGGCCGGCACTGAAGCTTTCTTT. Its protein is CASVRGAGTEAFF.